This T cell receptor beta chain was sequenced for a study of identical twins. Germline V gene data show CDR1 as SGHDN and CDR2 as FVKESK. This CDR3 spans 14 amino acids. V was cut by 2 bases and J by 7 bases, with 11 bases left in between. One entry per CDR3 protein results from TCRdb running MiXCR on the 5' RACE reads. Among approximately 230,000 distinct CDR3 sequences, about 14% were seen once, and the ten largest hold 8.8%. This clonotype was counted ten times or more. The chain couples TRBV14 to TRBJ2-2; a weak D match, TRBD1 (6 bases). The sequenced material came from memory (CD45RO+) T cells sorted from blood. The sequence came from a woman aged 18-29 years in good health. DNA of the CDR3: TGTGCCAGCAGCCAAAATCAGGGGATCGGGGAGCTGTTTTTT. Its translation: CASSQNQGIGELFF. Supplemented by reference TRBV14 and TRBJ2-2, the full variable domain reads EAGVTQFPSHSVIEKGQTVTLRCDPISGHDNLYWYRRVMGKEIKFLLHFVKESKQDESGMPNNRFLAERTGGTYSTLKVQPAELEDSGVYFCASSQNQGIGELFFGEGSRLTVL.